This T cell receptor (beta chain) appears in the sequencing data of a study of blood T cell repertoires in COVID-19. This clone has a handful of counts. Germline CDR1 reads MNHEY; CDR2 reads SVGAGI. This CDR3 comprises 15 residues. The ends were cut back, 4 bases at V and 2 bases at J, with 13 bases in the middle. TCRdb's table, derived via immunoSEQ multiplex PCR, lists solely in-frame clones and lacks some. This table has fewer than 250,000 clones, roughly 82% appearing once. One Seattle source followed patients from active infection through their disease course. The gene calls are TRBV6-5 and TRBJ2-3, with unresolved D. The sequence was obtained from an older woman with COVID-19, enrolled during active disease. Sequencing used peripheral blood. This CDR3 reads CASSFKLHSTDTQYF. The CDR3 bases are TGTGCCAGCAGTTTTAAACTGCATTCCACAGATACGCAGTATTTT.